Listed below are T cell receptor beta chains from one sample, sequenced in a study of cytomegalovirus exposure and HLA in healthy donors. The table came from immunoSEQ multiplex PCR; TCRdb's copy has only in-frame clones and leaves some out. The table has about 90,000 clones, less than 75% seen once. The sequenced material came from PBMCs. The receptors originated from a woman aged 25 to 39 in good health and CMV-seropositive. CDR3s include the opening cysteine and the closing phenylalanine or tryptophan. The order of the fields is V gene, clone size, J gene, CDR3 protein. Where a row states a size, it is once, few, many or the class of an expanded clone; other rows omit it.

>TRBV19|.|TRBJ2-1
CASSRSGAAYNEQFF
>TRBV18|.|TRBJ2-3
CASSPRTSGGADTQYF
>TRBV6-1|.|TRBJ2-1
CASSPGLAAYNEQFF
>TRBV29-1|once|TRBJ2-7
CSALTGSGNEQYF
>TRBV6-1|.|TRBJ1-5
CASSEAVGTRNQPQHF
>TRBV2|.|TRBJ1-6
CASRVEFGSPLHF
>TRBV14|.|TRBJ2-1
CASSQGGGLGQFF
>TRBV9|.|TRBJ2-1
CASSVGGAGGQREQFF
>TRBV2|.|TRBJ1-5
CASSGTFNQPQHF
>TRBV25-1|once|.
CASRPTGSTYEQYF
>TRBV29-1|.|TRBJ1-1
CSVSREVNTEAFF
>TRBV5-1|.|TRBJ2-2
CASSPGLAGSGTGELFF
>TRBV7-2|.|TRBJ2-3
CASSLIGGGPLDTQYF
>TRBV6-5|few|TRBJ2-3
CASSSWLAAHTDTQYF
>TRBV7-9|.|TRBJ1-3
CASRQYSGNTIYF
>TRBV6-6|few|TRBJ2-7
CASSRLAGNEQYF
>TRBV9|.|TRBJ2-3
CASSVAGLAGIFSSTDTQYF
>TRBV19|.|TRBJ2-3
CASSTRGWSTDTQYF
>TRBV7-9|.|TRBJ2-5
CSSSLTGWRGDQETQYF
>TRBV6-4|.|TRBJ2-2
CASSASGGGDTGELFF
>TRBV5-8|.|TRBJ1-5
CASSPQGLSNQPQHF